The 8 T cell receptor beta chains below come from one sample, sequenced in a study of response to subunit inactivated influenza vaccine. TCRdb recomputed calls from the RT-PCR reads with MiXCR, one row per CDR3 protein. The sample includes a few hundred thousand distinct CDR3 sequences, 12% of them seen just once. This material consisted of non-naive T cells sorted from PBMCs, taken less than 15 days before vaccination. These receptors all come from a man aged 45 to 65 who received an inactivated influenza vaccine.

V and J are TRBV28 and TRBJ1-2; no definite D call. The germline V gene encodes CDR1 MDHEN and CDR2 SYDVKM. V lost 6 bases to trimming and J lost 1 base, with 9 bases between them. The CDR3 consists of 13 residues. Here the CDR3 DNA reads TGTGCCAGCAGCCTCCCCATTAACTATGGCTACACCTTC. Translated, it gives CASSLPINYGYTF.

This clonotype was counted at least ten times. This chain links TRBV20-1 with TRBJ2-7; perhaps TRBD1 as D (7 bases). The CDR3 runs to 13 residues. The ends were cut back, 3 bases at V and 3 bases at J, with 12 bases in the middle. Looked up from germline, CDR1 is DFQATT and CDR2 is SNEGSKA (reference sequence). The CDR3 DNA is TGCAGTGCTAGTCGGGGGACAGACTACGAGCAGTACTTC. Translating gives CSASRGTDYEQYF.

The gene calls are TRBV28 and TRBJ2-1, with 8 bases matching TRBD2. V shed 3 bases, J shed 12 bases, and the junction held 13 bases outside the gene matches. Germline CDR1 is MDHEN and CDR2 is SYDVKM. This CDR3 has 15 residues. The chain's CDR3 is CASSFPQREYLGQFF. DNA of the CDR3: TGTGCCAGCAGTTTCCCCCAGCGGGAGTATCTAGGGCAGTTCTTC.

The chain carries TRBV10-3 and TRBJ1-2; 10 bases line up with TRBD1. CDR3 size: 13 residues. CDR1 is ENHRY and CDR2 is SYGVKD in the germline V gene. Trimming took 4 bases from V and 6 from J; bases not matched to a gene: 2. CDR3 DNA: TGTGCCATCAGTGGACAGGGGGCGGATGGCTACACCTTC. It translates to CAISGQGADGYTF.

This chain joins TRBV11-2 and TRBJ2-5, with TRBD2 matching over 9 bases. The V and J ends lost 5 bases and 6 bases, in that order; junction bases with no gene match: 10. CDR3 length: 15 amino acids. Germline CDR1 reads SGHAT; CDR2 reads FQNNGV. Here the CDR3 reads CASSLTSGGSQTQYF. CDR3 sequence (DNA): TGTGCCAGCAGCCTTACCAGCGGGGGGTCGCAGACCCAGTACTTC. Looking up the rest from reference TRBV11-2 and TRBJ2-5 gives the full variable domain: EAGVAQSPRYKIIEKRQSVAFWCNPISGHATLYWYQQILGQGPKLLIQFQNNGVVDDSQLPKDRFSAERLKGVDSTLKIQPAKLEDSAVYLCASSLTSGGSQTQYFGPGTRLLVL.

This clonotype was seen more than once but under ten times. The V gene is TRBV6-1, the J gene TRBJ2-3; TRBD1 matches 7 bases. The CDR3 extends over 13 amino acids. Losses at the gene ends were 8 bases for V and 1 base for J; bases not matched to a gene: 3. From germline, CDR1 is MNHNS and CDR2 SASEGT. The CDR3 sequence is CASDRDGTDTQYF. CDR3 coding DNA: TGTGCCAGCGACAGGGACGGCACAGATACGCAGTATTTT.

This clonotype was picked up a small number of times. The chain combines TRBV7-2 with TRBJ2-5; D unclear. CDR1 SGHTA and CDR2 FQGNSA come from the germline V gene. This CDR3 region has 18 residues. V was pared by 0 bases and J by 4 bases, with 21 bases between. CDR3 residues: CASSLAHTDQTPRETQYF. The CDR3 nucleotides read TGTGCCAGCAGCTTAGCGCACACGGACCAGACACCCCGAGAGACCCAGTACTTC.

The sample holds one count of this clonotype. This sequence joins TRBV15 and TRBJ2-1, with 8 nucleotides matching TRBD2. Trimming took 3 bases from V and 5 from J; bases not matched to a gene: 9. Germline CDR1 LNHNV, CDR2 YYDKDF (reference sequence). The CDR3 has 16 amino acids. CDR3 bases: TGTGCCACCAGCAGGGGACCGGCGGGAGGTAACAATGAGCAGTTCTTC. It codes for CATSRGPAGGNNEQFF.